The 7 T cell receptor beta chains below come from one sample, sequenced in a study of post-analysis software for immune sequencing data. These TCRs' antigens remain unknown. Notes on the study in general: Compared with controls, patients had more of 4 to 6 TRBV segments, including TRBV5-6, TRBV5-1 and TRBV20-1.

Each TCR beta cDNA library carried unique molecular identifiers. TCRdb re-called the PCR reads through MiXCR, storing one row per CDR3 protein. The sample consists of 750,000 to 950,000 distinct CDR3 sequences, 46% of them appearing once. Sequencing used blood. Every receptor here comes from a girl aged 10 to 17 with multiple sclerosis.

The rearrangement links TRBV10-3 to TRBJ2-3; tentatively, D is TRBD2 (6 bases). The CDR3 is 15 amino acids. Germline CDR1 reads ENHRY; CDR2 reads SYGVKD. V lost 2 bases, J lost 4 bases, and 13 bases lay in between. The CDR3 nucleotides are TGTGCCATCAGTGAGACCTGGACTAAGTCAGATACGCAGTATTTT. As protein: CAISETWTKSDTQYF.

The chain carries TRBV5-1 and TRBJ2-1; D is ambiguous. The CDR3 loop spans 13 amino acids. The V end lost 2 bases, the J end lost 5 bases, and 8 bases lay between the germline ends. Germline CDR1 SGHRS, CDR2 YFSETQ. The CDR3 bases are TGCGCCAGCAGCTTCAAGGGAAACAATGAGCAGTTCTTC. Protein: CASSFKGNNEQFF.

This clonotype was counted between two and nine times. The V call is TRBV5-1, the J call TRBJ2-1; 10 positions match TRBD1. This CDR3 is 16 amino acids long. Trimming cost V 4 bases and J 8 bases; bases outside gene matches: 12. Germline V CDR1 and CDR2: SGHRS, YFSETQ. This chain's CDR3 is CASSPPGQGIEDEQFF. The CDR3 region has the DNA TGCGCCAGCAGCCCCCCGGGACAGGGGATCGAGGATGAGCAGTTCTTC. Full variable domain (remainder filled in from reference TRBV5-1 and TRBJ2-1): KAGVTQTPRYLIKTRGQQVTLSCSPISGHRSVSWYQQTPGQGLQFLFEYFSETQRNKGNFPGRFSGRQFSNSRSEMNVSTLELGDSALYLCASSPPGQGIEDEQFFGPGTRLTVL.

The rearrangement joins TRBV29-1 to TRBJ2-1; 11 nucleotides align to TRBD2. Germline CDR1 SQVTM, CDR2 ANQGSEA. The CDR3 is 13 residues long. After removal of 3 bases from V and 13 bases from J, the junction contained 8 bases not matched to a gene. The CDR3 loop is CSVEVGTSGYQFF. CDR3 DNA: TGCAGCGTTGAGGTGGGGACTAGCGGATATCAGTTCTTC.

The chain couples TRBV20-1 to TRBJ2-7, with a weak D call TRBD1 (6 bases). The CDR3 covers 14 residues. Germline CDR1 DFQATT, CDR2 SNEGSKA (reference sequence). Trimming left V 5 bases short and J 1 base short, with 15 bases between. The CDR3 sequence: CSADRTGPSYEQYF. The CDR3 nucleotides are TGCAGTGCTGATCGAACAGGGCCGTCCTACGAGCAGTACTTC.

J is TRBJ2-1 and V is TRBV9; TRBD2 agrees at 10 bases. The CDR3 spans 17 residues. V was pared by 3 bases and J by 2 bases, with 8 bases of the junction left unmatched. Germline values: CDR1 SGDLS, CDR2 YYNGEE. This chain's CDR3 is CASSGASGLATYNEQFF. CDR3 DNA: TGTGCCAGCAGCGGGGCATCGGGACTAGCGACCTACAATGAGCAGTTCTTC.

CDR3 in amino acids: CSASSGRGTWDEQYF. CDR3 sequence (DNA): TGCAGTGCTAGCTCGGGACGGGGAACGTGGGACGAGCAGTACTTC. The V and J genes are TRBV20-1 and TRBJ2-4, with D perhaps matching TRBD1 or TRBD2 (5 bases each). The J call may be wrong; the DNA end is better matched by TRBJ2-7. CDR1 and CDR2 (germline): DFQATT, SNEGSKA (reference sequence). The CDR3 spans 15 residues.